The 21 T cell receptor beta chains below all came from one sample that was sequenced in a study of T cells in women clearing cervical HPV infection. Assay used: immunoSEQ multiplex PCR; TCRdb lists only in-frame clones, some missing. This sample lists about 40,000 clones; its ten largest clones have 7.6%. The sample comprised blood buffy coat. Source of these receptors: a woman aged 18 to 75 with a cervical HPV16 infection that either progressed to CIN3+ or cleared (not recorded which).

Comment on this clone: The CDR3 end is not reached by the read, which stops 3 residues before it; the germline J gene fills it in. This sequence joins TRBV20-1 and TRBJ1-5; D remains ambiguous. The germline gives CDR1 DFQATT, CDR2 SNEGSKA (reference sequence). V was trimmed by 6 bases and J by 6 bases, leaving 15 bases between them. This CDR3 has 13 residues. The covered CDR3 bases are TGCAGTGCCCCCCCGGGGAGAGGTCAGCCC. It codes for CSAPPGRGQP. The entire CDR3 sequence reads CSAPPGRGQPQHF.

Comment on this clone: The read gets to within 3 residues of the CDR3 end, and the germline J gene fills in the rest. The genes are TRBV28 and TRBJ1-6; D may be TRBD1 (5 bases). V was shortened by 6 bases and J by 1 base, with 10 bases between the two germline ends. Germline values: CDR1 MDHEN, CDR2 SYDVKM. The CDR3 is made up of 15 amino acids. The CDR3 loop is CASSPRQSYNSPLHF. The sequenced part of the CDR3 DNA is TGTGCCAGCAGCCCGCGACAGTCCTATAATTCACCC.

Note on this clone: The read terminates 3 residues ahead of where the CDR3 ends, so the germline J gene completes it. This chain links TRBV4-1 with TRBJ2-7; 10 positions agree with TRBD2. The junction had 5 bases not matched to a gene; V was cut back by 3 bases and J by 3 bases. Germline V gene lookup returns CDR1 MGHRA and CDR2 YSYEKL. The CDR3 totals 15 residues. CDR3 protein: CASSHAGTSDYEQYF. CDR3 bases read: TGCGCCAGCAGCCATGCCGGGACTAGCGACTACGAG.

Of note for this clone: The read halts 3 residues ahead of the CDR3 end, with the missing end drawn from the germline J gene. V gene TRBV11-2 combines with J gene TRBJ1-4; 9 nucleotides line up with TRBD1. The V gene end was trimmed by 3 bases and the J gene end by 8 bases; junction bases not matched to a gene: 7. This CDR3 has 15 amino acids. Per germline, CDR1 SGHAT and CDR2 FQNNGV. CDR3 residues: CASSLRDRANEKLFF. The DNA read from the CDR3 is TGTGCCAGCAGCTTGCGGGACAGGGCAAACGAAAAA.

About this clone itself: The sequenced fragment ends 3 residues before the CDR3 boundary, so the rest is inferred from the germline J gene. J is TRBJ1-1 and V is TRBV19, with 9 bases that match TRBD1. CDR3 length: 14 amino acids. V shed 6 bases and J 5 bases; nucleotides not matched to a gene: 7. From germline, CDR1 is LNHDA and CDR2 SQIVND (reference sequence). This CDR3 reads CASRPQGATTEAFF. The part of the CDR3 DNA that was read is TGTGCCAGTAGACCACAGGGGGCGACGACTGAA.

Worth noting for this clone: Read data end 3 residues before the CDR3 end; the end is taken from the germline J gene. V gene TRBV11-2 combines with J gene TRBJ1-4; no firm D call. Germline V gives CDR1 SGHAT, CDR2 FQNNGV. Trimming took 1 base from V and 3 from J, leaving 6 bases between them. The CDR3 covers 14 residues. CDR3 in amino acids: CASSLVGSNEKLFF. The DNA read from the CDR3 is TGTGCCAGCAGCTTAGTCGGGTCTAATGAAAAA.

Regarding this clone: The read gets to within 3 residues of the CDR3 end, and the germline J gene fills in the rest. The J gene is TRBJ1-6, the V gene TRBV19; D is undetermined. The germline gives CDR1 LNHDA, CDR2 SQIVND (reference sequence). V was pared by 3 bases and J by 9 bases, with 9 bases between. The CDR3 has 13 amino acids. The sequenced CDR3 bases are TGTGCCAGTAGTATCGAGCTTATTTCACCC. Protein: CASSIELISP. The entire CDR3 is CASSIELISPLHF.

Points on this clone: Read coverage stops 3 residues before the CDR3 terminus; the germline J gene supplies the remainder. The rearrangement joins TRBV5-1 to TRBJ1-2; 12 bases fit TRBD1. The CDR3 runs 16 residues. The germline V gene has CDR1 SGHRS and CDR2 YFSETQ. With 3 bases clipped from V and 2 bases from J, the junction kept 5 bases outside the gene matches. CDR3 loop: CASSSGTGGGNYGYTF. CDR3 bases read: TGCGCCAGCAGCTCCGGGACAGGGGGCGGGAACTATGGC.

A remark on this clone: With the read ending 3 residues before the CDR3 end, the germline J gene is used to fill in that end. The rearrangement links TRBV5-5 to TRBJ2-7; 11 nucleotides line up with TRBD1. The V gene end was trimmed by 3 bases and the J gene end by 6 bases; junction bases not matched to a gene: 2. CDR3 size: 13 residues. The V gene's germline CDR1 is SGHKS and CDR2 YYEKEE (reference sequence). CDR3 in amino acids: CASSWTGGGEQYF. CDR3 bases read: TGTGCCAGCAGCTGGACAGGGGGCGGCGAG.

About this clone: The read gets to within 3 residues of the CDR3 end, and the germline J gene fills in the rest. J is TRBJ2-1 and V is TRBV2, with D perhaps matching TRBD2 (6 bases). The CDR3 totals 16 residues. Looked up from germline, CDR1 is SNHLY and CDR2 is FYNNEI. V was shortened by 1 base and J by 0 bases, with 10 bases between the two germline ends. The DNA read from the CDR3 is TGTGCCAGCAGTGAAGTGATGGGGGGCTCCTACAATGAG. Translated: CASSEVMGGSYNE. The entire CDR3 protein is CASSEVMGGSYNEQFF.

Of note for this clone: From the germline J gene comes the end of the CDR3, since the read stops 3 residues before it. The gene calls are TRBV5-4 and TRBJ1-3; no firm D call. Germline CDR1 SGHNT, CDR2 YYREEE (reference sequence). Trimming stripped 3 bases from V and 5 bases from J, with 12 bases between. The CDR3 covers 14 residues. The CDR3 DNA, read in part, is TGTGCCAGCAGCTCTGCAGGATACCGAAACACC. The encoded protein is CASSSAGYRNT. In full, the CDR3 is CASSSAGYRNTIYF.

To note about this clone: The CDR3 end falls 3 residues outside the read, so it is completed with the germline J gene. The chain uses TRBV19 and TRBJ1-3; TRBD1 might be the D (6 bases). Trimming removed 5 bases from V and 4 bases from J, with 12 bases in between. From germline, CDR1 is LNHDA and CDR2 SQIVND (reference sequence). The CDR3 totals 14 residues. The CDR3 here is CASSPSGAGNTIYF. CDR3 DNA, as far as it was read: TGTGCCAGTAGTCCCTCAGGGGCCGGAAACACC.

As concerns this clone: Coverage ceases 3 residues before the CDR3 finishes, and the germline J gene fills in the end. V is TRBV29-1 and J is TRBJ1-2; TRBD1 is a possible D gene (5 bases). The CDR3 consists of 11 residues. Germline CDR1 is SQVTM and CDR2 is ANQGSEA. CDR3 DNA, as far as it was read: TGCAGCGTTGAAAGGGGTTCCGGC. Translating it yields CSVERGSG. The CDR3 reads in full as CSVERGSGYTF.

To note about this clone: With the read ending 3 residues before the CDR3 end, the germline J gene is used to fill in that end. This chain uses TRBV6-2 or TRBV6-3 with TRBJ2-3, with D unresolved. This CDR3 has 12 residues. Trimming removed 6 bases from V and 2 bases from J, with 6 bases in between. Germline V gives CDR1 MNHEY, CDR2 SVGEGT. The CDR3 loop reads CASSPYTDTQYF. The DNA read from the CDR3 is TGTGCCAGCAGCCCCTACACAGATACG.

A remark on this clone: The read ends 3 residues before the CDR3 terminus; that terminus is restored from the germline J gene. The chain recombines TRBV29-1 with TRBJ2-1; D is possibly TRBD2 (7 bases). Trimming pared 0 bases from V and 2 bases from J, leaving 26 bases between. The CDR3 has 20 amino acids. The germline CDR1 and CDR2 sequences are SQVTM and ANQGSEA. The sequenced part of the CDR3 DNA is TGCAGCGTTGAAGATAGAGGGGGGACCCCCGGAACTAGCGCCTACAATGAG. The encoded protein is CSVEDRGGTPGTSAYNE. The entire CDR3 protein is CSVEDRGGTPGTSAYNEQFF.

Comments on this clone: The read terminates 3 residues ahead of where the CDR3 ends, so the germline J gene completes it. The chain carries TRBV20-1 and TRBJ1-1; no definite D call. From germline, CDR1 is DFQATT and CDR2 SNEGSKA (reference sequence). This CDR3 is built from 14 residues. The ends were cut back, 0 bases at V and 1 base at J, with 9 bases in the middle. Incomplete CDR3 DNA: TGCAGTGCTAGAGATCCCTCTAGGAACACTGAA. It specifies CSARDPSRNTE. The full CDR3 is CSARDPSRNTEAFF.

Points on this clone: Coverage ceases 3 residues before the CDR3 finishes, and the germline J gene fills in the end. The rearrangement links TRBV18 to TRBJ1-1, with 10 bases identical to TRBD1. This CDR3 has 16 amino acids. J gave up 1 base and V 2 bases, and 4 bases lay outside the gene matches. Per germline, CDR1 KGHSH and CDR2 LQKENI. The CDR3 here is CASSPRTGGANTEAFF. CDR3 DNA, as far as it was read: TGTGCCAGCTCACCAAGGACAGGGGGAGCGAACACTGAA.

About this clone: The missing CDR3 end, 3 residues past where the read stops, is filled in from the germline J gene. This chain joins TRBV19 and TRBJ1-5; possible D gene TRBD1, 5 bases. CDR3 length equals 13 residues. Germline lookup yields CDR1 LNHDA and CDR2 SQIVND (reference sequence). V gave up 7 bases and J gave up 6 bases, with 13 bases separating them. The CDR3 here is CASTDGGFQPQHF. The part of the CDR3 DNA that was read is TGTGCCAGTACTGATGGGGGGTTTCAGCCC.

Concerning this clone: The CDR3 end falls 3 residues outside the read, so it is completed with the germline J gene. The V and J genes are TRBV5-5 and TRBJ1-5, with D possibly TRBD1 on 6 matching bases. The germline CDR1 and CDR2 sequences are SGHKS and YYEKEE (reference sequence). Trimming pared 4 bases from V and 5 bases from J, leaving 10 bases between. This CDR3 spans 13 amino acids. The DNA read from the CDR3 is TGTGCCAGCAGCGAGACAGGAGATCAGCCC. Translated, it gives CASSETGDQP. The full CDR3 protein is CASSETGDQPQHF.

CDR3: CASSPQGQGITEAFF. Incomplete CDR3 DNA: TGTGCCAGCAGCCCCCAGGGGCAGGGCATCACTGAA. J is TRBJ1-1 and V is TRBV7-9; a possible D gene is TRBD1 (6 bases). The read gets to within 3 residues of the CDR3 end, and the germline J gene fills in the rest. V lost 5 bases and J 4 bases, leaving 17 bases between the germline ends. The CDR3 runs 15 residues. Germline loops: CDR1 SEHNR, CDR2 FQNEAQ (reference sequence).

Note on this clone: The read gets to within 3 residues of the CDR3 end, and the germline J gene fills in the rest. The J gene is TRBJ1-6, the V gene TRBV5-1; maybe TRBD1 (6 bases). The V end lost 2 bases, the J end lost 5 bases, and 11 bases lay between the germline ends. CDR1 is SGHRS and CDR2 is YFSETQ in the germline V gene. This CDR3 has 15 residues. CDR3 DNA, as far as it was read: TGCGCCAGCAGCTTTCAGGGGCCAAATAATTCACCC. Encoded protein: CASSFQGPNNSP. The full CDR3 sequence reads CASSFQGPNNSPLHF. The full variable domain, in which reference TRBV5-1 and TRBJ1-6 provide the parts outside the CDR3, is KAGVTQTPRYLIKTRGQQVTLSCSPISGHRSVSWYQQTPGQGLQFLFEYFSETQRNKGNFPGRFSGRQFSNSRSEMNVSTLELGDSALYLCASSFQGPNNSPLHFGNGTRLTVT.